This T cell receptor (beta chain) was recovered during a study of T cells in Graves' hyperthyroidism and ophthalmopathy (dated by TCRdb to between 2018 and 2021). In the study overall: Peripheral blood was sampled at the time of initial diagnosis, prior to any treatment. To identify distinguishing TCR V-J signatures, a discovery cohort of about 100 patients was used, comprising 40 to 45 with Graves' ophthalmopathy and 57 with stable Graves' hyperthyroidism. An independent validation cohort of about 19 hyperthyroidism patients and 17 patients who later progressed to ophthalmopathy tested prospective prediction of ophthalmopathy. The 100 discovery patients were randomly split 7:3 into training and test sets. In addition, the study compared T-cell repertoires in thyroid tissue and in blood from roughly six Graves' hyperthyroidism patients. After sampling, hyperthyroidism patients received methimazole starting at 30 mg daily, and ophthalmopathy patients received high-dose intravenous methylprednisolone. According to the paper, TCR Vbeta CDR3 sequencing was carried out on about 140 peripheral blood samples, which came from under 50 ophthalmopathy, approximately 72 hyperthyroidism and about 17 progressor patients. On the study overall, not on this receptor specifically: Blood samples also contained most of the expanded thyroid clonotypes (frequency above 0.001), which suggests that blood repertoires may reflect thyroid immune responses. Sample size was not statistically predetermined, and blinding of investigators to group allocation was not performed. In validation, the model predicted progression to ophthalmopathy with 60% to 71% sensitivity and around 72% specificity, a median of roughly seven months before onset. Ophthalmopathy was separated from stable hyperthyroidism by a 13 V-J signature model, with about 86% sensitivity and about 81% specificity obtained in cross-validation and 80%/75% obtained in testing.

The germline V gene (reference sequence) sets CDR1 to DFQATT and CDR2 to SNEGSKA. V drops 1 base and J drops 4 bases, leaving 6 bases in between. The CDR3 runs 12 amino acids, cysteine and phenylalanine included. The read is trimmed to its CDR3 DNA, 36 bases read in frame from base 1. Comments on this clonotype: What antigen it recognizes has not been identified. Nothing much larger sits one base from this clone, and base qualities are not available.

TCR beta CDR3 regions were amplified from RNA transcripts. For the first round of RT-PCR on the TCR CDR3, the HTBI primer set was used together with the Qiagen OneStep RT-PCR kit. The libraries were constructed in a second round of multiplex PCR and then size-selected and purified. Paired-end sequencing of the libraries was performed with 100 bp reads on an Illumina HiSeq2000. Under the source paper's analysis protocol: SOAPnuke was used to process the raw data, with reads discarded if the reads contained adapters or uncalled bases, had a mean Phred below 15, or lacked an exact constant-primer or identifier match. COPE v1.2.5 was used to merge the high-quality paired reads, and each unique nucleotide sequence was defined as a clonotype. MiTCR v1.1 was used to align the clonotypes against IMGT TRBV, TRBD and TRBJ reference segments. Only V-J combinations with frequency above 0.0001, covering 99% to 99.2% of repertoires, were analysed. A TCS score was defined as the ratio of F50 (clonal expansion) to E x V (chaos), with BLOSUM62-based TCRdist applied between CDR3 peptides within each V-J. Welch's t-statistics and random forest reduced approximately 520 V-J features to 10 to 15, which were used in a naive Bayes classifier (R e1071). Using fastp at Q25 and MiXCR, TCRdb reprocessed the public reads and kept productive beta chains. CDR3 protein duplicates are merged, each entry listing the most common genes and DNA. TCRdb's processing, not the authors' own work, is the source of the V and J calls. The sample table lists about 640,000 distinct CDR3 sequences, around 20% of them with a count of one. The ten top clones hold about 35% of the sample.

Moderately to severely active disease, a Clinical Activity Score of at least 3, a NOSPECS grade of at least 4, and a duration under 3 months were present in ophthalmopathy patients. Exclusion was applied to patients with uncontrolled infections, other autoimmune diseases, pregnancy or lactation. Diagnoses were based on clinical symptoms, serum thyroxine and TRAb, thyroid ultrasound and orbital computed tomography. Ficoll-Paque density gradient centrifugation was used to isolate PBMCs from around 10 ml of fresh peripheral blood. Total RNA was extracted using Trizol reagent, and RNA quality was assessed on an Agilent 2100 Bioanalyzer.

This chain is built from TRBV20-1 and TRBJ2-3; the D gene cannot be named for sure. Sequencing input: blood. This TCR was sampled from a man under 40 with Graves' ophthalmopathy. The CDR3 loop reads CSARGAPDTQYF. The nucleotides are TGCAGTGCTAGAGGGGCCCCAGATACGCAGTATTTT.